These T cell receptor beta chains were read from a single sample in a study of beta chain features in type 1 diabetes. The assay was immunoSEQ multiplex PCR, and TCRdb's table has in-frame clones only and misses some. The sample carries 150,000 to 170,000 clones, approximately 10% recorded once. Specimen: central memory CD4+ T cells from blood. The origin of the receptors is a man aged 25 to 40 with type 1 diabetes. Both conserved end residues are part of each CDR3. Each record gives: J gene, D gene, V gene, clone size, CDR3 DNA, CDR3 protein. D genes are given only for firm matches. The size field is filled for only some rows; it gives once, few, many or a size class.

TRBJ1-1 | NA | TRBV19 | few | TGTGCCAGTAGTATAAAGTCGGGGAACGCTGAAGCTTTCTTT | CASSIKSGNAEAFF
TRBJ1-2 | NA | TRBV5-6 | NA | TGTGCCAGCAGAACCCAGGCTCCGGCCTACTATGGCTACACCTTC | CASRTQAPAYYGYTF
TRBJ2-1 | NA | TRBV25-1 | few | TGTGCCAGCAGCGGCGGGCACAGCTCCTACAATGAGCAGTTCTTC | CASSGGHSSYNEQFF
TRBJ2-7 | TRBD1 | TRBV9 | NA | TGTGCCAGCAGCGAGGGGGCAGGGGGAATCACCTACGAGCAGTACTTC | CASSEGAGGITYEQYF
TRBJ1-5 | TRBD1 | TRBV5-1 | few | TGCGCCAGCAGCTTGGATGGGACAGCCTACAATCAGCCCCAGCATTTT | CASSLDGTAYNQPQHF
TRBJ2-1 | NA | TRBV7-8 | NA | TGTGCCAGCAGCCCAGCCGGGGGAAGCTCCTACAATGAGCAGTTCTTC | CASSPAGGSSYNEQFF
TRBJ2-1 | TRBD2 | TRBV5-1 | few | TGCGCCAGCAATGGGGGGGACTCCTACAATGAGCAGTTCTTC | CASNGGDSYNEQFF
TRBJ2-3 | NA | TRBV5-1 | NA | TGCGCCAGCAGCTTAAGTGGGAGGCTAACAGATACGCAGTATTTT | CASSLSGRLTDTQYF
TRBJ1-1 | NA | TRBV5-1 | few | TGCGCCAGCAGCTCGAACACAGGACTGAACACTGAAGCTTTCTTT | CASSSNTGLNTEAFF
TRBJ2-4 | NA | TRBV9 | few | TGTGCCAGCAGCGTAGCTGGGGGGTCAAACATTCAGTACTTC | CASSVAGGSNIQYF
TRBJ2-1 | NA | TRBV19 | NA | TGTGCCAGTAGTATTTATAACTCCTACAATGAGCAGTTCTTC | CASSIYNSYNEQFF
TRBJ2-1 | NA | TRBV11-3 | NA | TGTGCCAGCAGCTTATCTTTTTCCCCCAATGAGCAGTTCTTC | CASSLSFSPNEQFF
TRBJ1-3 | NA | TRBV30 | few | TGTGCCTGGAGTTCGGGGGGCTCTGATGGAAACACCATATATTTT | CAWSSGGSDGNTIYF
TRBJ2-5 | NA | TRBV5-6 | NA | TGTGCCAGCAGCCCTAAGACAGGAGGAGAGACCCAGTACTTC | CASSPKTGGETQYF
TRBJ2-1 | NA | TRBV9 | few | TGTGCCAGCAGCCTGCAGGGGAATGAGCAGTTCTTC | CASSLQGNEQFF
TRBJ2-7 | NA | TRBV7-2 | few | TGTGCCAGCAGCTTAGCGGGGGGTCCCCCCTACGAGCAGTACTTC | CASSLAGGPPYEQYF
TRBJ2-7 | TRBD1 | TRBV4-3 | NA | TGCGCCAGCAGCCAAGATATATCCCGACAGGGGCTTTCCTACGAGCAGTACTTC | CASSQDISRQGLSYEQYF
TRBJ2-1 | NA | TRBV7-2 | few | TGTGCCAGCAGCGAAGCGGGCGGGTACAATGAGCAGTTCTTC | CASSEAGGYNEQFF
TRBJ1-4 | NA | TRBV14 | NA | TGTGCCAGCAGCCAATACCATCAGGGTAATGAAAAACTGTTTTTT | CASSQYHQGNEKLFF
TRBJ2-5 | NA | TRBV4-2 | NA | TGTGCCAGCAGCCCACGACTACTCCAAGAGACCCAGTACTTC | CASSPRLLQETQYF